This T cell receptor beta chain was observed in a study of CD8 T cells in ankylosing spondylitis. TCRdb called the 5' RACE reads again in MiXCR, with one record for every CDR3 protein. The sample holds some 120,000 distinct CDR3 sequences, roughly 13% seen once. The receptor's source is a female donor with ankylosing spondylitis or in good health (not recorded which). Sequences were obtained from blood, either unsorted or a sorted T cell fraction (not recorded which).

The CDR3 nucleotides are TGTGCCAGCAGCCAACGAATGACCGGGGAGCTGTTTTTT. It is translated as CASSQRMTGELFF. V usage is TRBV7-2 and J usage is TRBJ2-2; D is unclear. The germline gives CDR1 SGHTA, CDR2 FQGNSA. The CDR3 is made up of 13 amino acids. Trimming left V 5 bases short and J 5 bases short, with 9 bases between.